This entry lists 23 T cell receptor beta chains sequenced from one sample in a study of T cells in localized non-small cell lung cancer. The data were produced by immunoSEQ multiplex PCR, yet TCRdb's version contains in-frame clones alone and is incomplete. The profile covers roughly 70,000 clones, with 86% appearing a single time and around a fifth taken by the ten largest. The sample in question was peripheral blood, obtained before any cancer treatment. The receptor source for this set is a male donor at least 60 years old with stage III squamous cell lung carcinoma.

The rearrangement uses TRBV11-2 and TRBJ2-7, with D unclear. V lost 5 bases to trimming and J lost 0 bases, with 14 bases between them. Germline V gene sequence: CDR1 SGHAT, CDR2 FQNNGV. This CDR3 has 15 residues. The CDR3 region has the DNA TGTGCCAGCAGCCCACTCGGGCGGTTCTCCTACGAGCAGTACTTC. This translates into CASSPLGRFSYEQYF.

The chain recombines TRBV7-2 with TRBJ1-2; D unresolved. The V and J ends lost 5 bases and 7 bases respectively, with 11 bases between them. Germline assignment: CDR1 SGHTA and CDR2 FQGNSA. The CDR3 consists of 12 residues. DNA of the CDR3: TGTGCCAGCAGCCCTCCCGAGTCTGGCTACACCTTC. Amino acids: CASSPPESGYTF.

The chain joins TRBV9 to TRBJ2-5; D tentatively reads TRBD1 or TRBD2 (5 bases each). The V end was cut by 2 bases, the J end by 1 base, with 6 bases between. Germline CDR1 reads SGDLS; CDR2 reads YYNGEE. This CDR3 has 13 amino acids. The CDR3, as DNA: TGTGCCAGCAGCGTGGGACCCCAAGAGACCCAGTACTTC. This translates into CASSVGPQETQYF.

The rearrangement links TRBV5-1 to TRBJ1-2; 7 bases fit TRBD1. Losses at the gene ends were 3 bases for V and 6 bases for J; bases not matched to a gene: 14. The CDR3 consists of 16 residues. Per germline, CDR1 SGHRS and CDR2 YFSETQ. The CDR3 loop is CASSSGTYRGDDGYTF. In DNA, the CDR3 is TGCGCCAGCAGCTCGGGGACATACAGGGGCGACGATGGCTACACCTTC.

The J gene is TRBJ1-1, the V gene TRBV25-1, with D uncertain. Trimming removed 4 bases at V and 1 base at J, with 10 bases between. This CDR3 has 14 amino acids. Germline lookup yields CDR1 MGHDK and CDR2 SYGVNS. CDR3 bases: TGTGCCAGCAGTGCCAACGTCAGGAACACTGAAGCTTTCTTT. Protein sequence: CASSANVRNTEAFF. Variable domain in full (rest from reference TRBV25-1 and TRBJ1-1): EADIYQTPRYLVIGTGKKITLECSQTMGHDKMYWYQQDPGMELHLIHYSYGVNSTEKGDLSSESTVSRIRTEHFPLTLESARPSHTSQYLCASSANVRNTEAFFGQGTRLTVV.

The CDR3 DNA sequence: TGTGCCAGCAGCGTAGGCGCAGGGAATTCACCCCTCCACTTT. Encoded protein: CASSVGAGNSPLHF. The chain links TRBV9 to TRBJ1-6; perhaps TRBD1 as D (5 bases). The CDR3 is made up of 14 amino acids. Germline CDR1 and CDR2: SGDLS and YYNGEE. V lost 0 bases and J lost 7, with 8 bases in between.

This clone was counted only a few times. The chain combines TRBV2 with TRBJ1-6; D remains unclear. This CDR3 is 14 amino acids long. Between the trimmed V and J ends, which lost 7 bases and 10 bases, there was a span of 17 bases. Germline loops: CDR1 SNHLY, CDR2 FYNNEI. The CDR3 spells CASTTLRSRSPLHF. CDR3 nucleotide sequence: TGTGCCAGCACCACCCTGCGGTCTAGGTCACCCCTCCACTTT.

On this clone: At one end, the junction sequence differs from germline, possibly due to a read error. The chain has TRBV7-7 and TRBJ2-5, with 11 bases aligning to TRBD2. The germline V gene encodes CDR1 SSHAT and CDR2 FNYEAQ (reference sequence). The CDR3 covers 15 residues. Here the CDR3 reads CASSNSGGALETQYF. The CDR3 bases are TGTGCTAGCAGCAATAGCGGGGGGGCGTTAGAGACCCAGTACTTC.

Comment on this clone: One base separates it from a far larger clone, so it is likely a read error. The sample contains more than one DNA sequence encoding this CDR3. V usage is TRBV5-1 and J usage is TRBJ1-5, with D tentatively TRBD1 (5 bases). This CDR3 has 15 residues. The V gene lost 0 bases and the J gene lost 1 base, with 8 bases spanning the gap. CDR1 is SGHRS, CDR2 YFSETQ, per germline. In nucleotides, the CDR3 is TGCGCCAGCAGCTTGGGACAGTCAAGCAATCAGCCCCAGCATTTT. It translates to CASSLGQSSNQPQHF.

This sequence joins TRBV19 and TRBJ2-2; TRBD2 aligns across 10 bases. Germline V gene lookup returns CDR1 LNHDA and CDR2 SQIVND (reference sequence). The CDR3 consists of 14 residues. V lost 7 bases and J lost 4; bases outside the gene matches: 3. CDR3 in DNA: TGTGCCAGTATTCAGCGGGGGGGCACCGGGGAGCTGTTTTTT. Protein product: CASIQRGGTGELFF.

The chain's CDR3 is CASSEVAADTQYF. As DNA, the CDR3 is TGTGCCAGCAGTGAAGTAGCGGCAGATACGCAGTATTTT. The chain uses TRBV6-4 and TRBJ2-3; D is perhaps TRBD2 (6 bases). Trimming took 3 bases from V and 4 from J, leaving 8 bases between them. In germline, CDR1 is MRHNA, CDR2 SNTAGT. This CDR3 is built from 13 residues.

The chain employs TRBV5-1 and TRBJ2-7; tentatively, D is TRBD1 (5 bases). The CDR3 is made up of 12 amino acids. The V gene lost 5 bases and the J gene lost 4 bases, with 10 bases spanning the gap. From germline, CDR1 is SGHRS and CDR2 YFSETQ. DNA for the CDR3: TGCGCCAGCAGGCCCGACAGTTACGAGCAGTACTTC. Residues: CASRPDSYEQYF.

The CDR3 sequence: CASSESQGSRGYTF. The CDR3 coding sequence is TGCGCCAGCAGTGAGTCACAGGGGTCTCGTGGCTACACCTTC. The chain recombines TRBV10-2 with TRBJ1-2; TRBD1 agrees at 7 bases. The CDR3 length is 14 residues. Germline V lookup: CDR1 WSHSY, CDR2 SAAADI. Trimming took 0 bases from V and 7 from J; bases not matched to a gene: 5.

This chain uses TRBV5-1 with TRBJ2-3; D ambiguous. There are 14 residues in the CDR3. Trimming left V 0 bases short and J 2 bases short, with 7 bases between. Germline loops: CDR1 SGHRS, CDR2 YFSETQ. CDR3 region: CASSLGAATDTQYF. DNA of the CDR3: TGCGCCAGCAGCTTGGGCGCAGCCACAGATACGCAGTATTTT. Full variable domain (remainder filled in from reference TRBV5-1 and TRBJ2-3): KAGVTQTPRYLIKTRGQQVTLSCSPISGHRSVSWYQQTPGQGLQFLFEYFSETQRNKGNFPGRFSGRQFSNSRSEMNVSTLELGDSALYLCASSLGAATDTQYFGPGTRLTVL.

CDR3 sequence: CASRDLLAKNIQYF. The DNA for the CDR3 is TGTGCCAGTAGGGACCTGTTAGCCAAAAACATTCAGTACTTC. The gene calls are TRBV19 and TRBJ2-4, with D uncertain. V lost 6 bases to trimming and J lost 0 bases, with 9 bases between them. The length of the CDR3 is 14 residues. The germline CDR1 and CDR2 sequences are LNHDA and SQIVND (reference sequence).

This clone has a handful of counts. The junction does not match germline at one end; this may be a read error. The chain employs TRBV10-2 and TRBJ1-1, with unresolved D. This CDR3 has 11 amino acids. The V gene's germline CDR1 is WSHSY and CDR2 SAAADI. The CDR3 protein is CASIEGTEAFF. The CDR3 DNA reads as TGCGCCAGCATTGAGGGTACTGAAGCTTTCTTT.

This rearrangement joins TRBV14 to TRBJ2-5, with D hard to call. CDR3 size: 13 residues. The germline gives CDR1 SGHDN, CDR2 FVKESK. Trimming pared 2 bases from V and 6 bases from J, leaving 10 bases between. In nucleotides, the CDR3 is TGTGCCAGCAGCCAACAGGTACAGCAGACCCAGTACTTC. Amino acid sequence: CASSQQVQQTQYF.

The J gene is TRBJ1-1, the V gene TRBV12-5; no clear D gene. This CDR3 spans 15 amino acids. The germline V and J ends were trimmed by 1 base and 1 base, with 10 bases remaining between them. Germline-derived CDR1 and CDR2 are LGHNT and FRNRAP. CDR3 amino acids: CASGLEASRNTEAFF. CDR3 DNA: TGTGCTAGTGGTTTGGAAGCTTCTCGGAACACTGAAGCTTTCTTT.

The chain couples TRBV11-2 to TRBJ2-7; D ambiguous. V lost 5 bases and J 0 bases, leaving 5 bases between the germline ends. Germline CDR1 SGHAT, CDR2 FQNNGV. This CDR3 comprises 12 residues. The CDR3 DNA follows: TGTGCCAGCAGCCCCCACTCCTACGAGCAGTACTTC. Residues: CASSPHSYEQYF.

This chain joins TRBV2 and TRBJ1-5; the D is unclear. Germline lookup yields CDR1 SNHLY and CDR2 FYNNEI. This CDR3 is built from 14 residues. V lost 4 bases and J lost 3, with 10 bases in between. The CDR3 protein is CASSAPALNQPQHF. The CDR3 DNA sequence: TGTGCCAGCAGTGCCCCGGCCCTCAATCAGCCCCAGCATTTT.

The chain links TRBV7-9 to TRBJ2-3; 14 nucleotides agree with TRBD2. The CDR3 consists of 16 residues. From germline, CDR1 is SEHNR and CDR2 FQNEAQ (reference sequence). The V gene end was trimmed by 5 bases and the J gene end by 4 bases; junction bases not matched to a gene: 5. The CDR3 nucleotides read TGTGCCAGCAGCCCCCTGACTAGCGGGGGGGCAGATACGCAGTATTTT. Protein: CASSPLTSGGADTQYF.

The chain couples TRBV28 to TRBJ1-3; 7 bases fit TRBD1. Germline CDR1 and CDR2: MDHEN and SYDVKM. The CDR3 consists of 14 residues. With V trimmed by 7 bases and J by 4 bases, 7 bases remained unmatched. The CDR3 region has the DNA TGTGCCAGCAACAACAGGGGTTTGGGAAACACCATATATTTT. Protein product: CASNNRGLGNTIYF.

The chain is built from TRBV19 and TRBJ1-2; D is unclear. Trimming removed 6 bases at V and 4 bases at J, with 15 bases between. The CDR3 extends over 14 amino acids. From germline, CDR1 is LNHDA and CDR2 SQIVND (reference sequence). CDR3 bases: TGTGCCAGTAGCACACCGGCGGGAGGCTATGGCTACACCTTC. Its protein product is CASSTPAGGYGYTF.